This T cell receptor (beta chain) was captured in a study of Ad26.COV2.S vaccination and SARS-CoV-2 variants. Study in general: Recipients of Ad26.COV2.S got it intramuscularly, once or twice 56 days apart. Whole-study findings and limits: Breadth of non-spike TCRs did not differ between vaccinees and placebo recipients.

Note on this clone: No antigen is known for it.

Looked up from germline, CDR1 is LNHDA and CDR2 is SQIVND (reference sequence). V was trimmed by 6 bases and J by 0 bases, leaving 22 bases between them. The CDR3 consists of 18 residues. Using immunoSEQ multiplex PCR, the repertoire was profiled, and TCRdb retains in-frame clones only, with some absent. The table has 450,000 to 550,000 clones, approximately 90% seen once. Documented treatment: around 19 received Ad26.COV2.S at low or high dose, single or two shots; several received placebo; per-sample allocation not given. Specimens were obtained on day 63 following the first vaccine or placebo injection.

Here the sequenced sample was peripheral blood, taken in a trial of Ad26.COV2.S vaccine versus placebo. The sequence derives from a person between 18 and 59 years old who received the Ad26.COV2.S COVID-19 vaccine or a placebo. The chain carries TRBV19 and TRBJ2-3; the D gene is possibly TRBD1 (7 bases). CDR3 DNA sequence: TGTGCCAGTAGAGGGGTACAGGGGACTCCCTCTAGCACAGATACGCAGTATTTT. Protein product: CASRGVQGTPSSTDTQYF.